Given below is one TCR beta chain in context. Its antigen is not known. With 60 Vbeta and 13 Jbeta primers, the PCR was carried out. Clones were read by immunoSEQ multiplex PCR, and TCRdb kept only the in-frame ones, dropping some. Here the sample spans roughly 120,000 clones, 80% being singletons. With 6 bases removed from V and 4 bases from J, the gap between germline ends came to 10 bases. CDR3 length: 13 residues. Germline CDR1 and CDR2: LGHNA and YSLEER. This record belongs to a study of cytomegalovirus exposure and HLA in healthy donors. Study-wide results and limits: Upon later analysis, HLA-associated TCR beta chains proved more clonally expanded than other, equally common chains. Analysis was carried out at a later point, and it linked a missense DCLRE1C variant to TCR beta V- and J-gene trimming.

Healthy bone marrow donors formed the donor group. The chain employs TRBV4-3 and TRBJ1-3; possible D gene TRBD1, 5 bases. Sequencing used PBMCs. This clonotype was obtained from a male donor in good health and CMV-seronegative. The CDR3 region is CASRGGSGNTIYF. Written as DNA, the CDR3 is TGCGCCAGCAGGGGGGGGTCGGGAAACACCATATATTTT.